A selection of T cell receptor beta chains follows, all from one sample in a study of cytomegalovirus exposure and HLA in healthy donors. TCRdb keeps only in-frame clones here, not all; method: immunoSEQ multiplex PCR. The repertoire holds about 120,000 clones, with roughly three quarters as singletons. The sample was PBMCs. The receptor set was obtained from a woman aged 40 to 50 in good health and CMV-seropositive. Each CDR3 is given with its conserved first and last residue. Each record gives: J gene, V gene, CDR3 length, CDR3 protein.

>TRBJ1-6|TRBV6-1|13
CASGDGYNSPLHF
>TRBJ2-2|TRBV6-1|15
CASSAEGANTGELFF
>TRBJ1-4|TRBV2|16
CASGSVGSQLNEKLFF
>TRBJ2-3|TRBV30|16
CAWRPNTGLARDTQYF
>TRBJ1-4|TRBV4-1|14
CASSPDRPDEKLFF
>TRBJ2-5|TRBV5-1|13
CASTEHLQETQYF
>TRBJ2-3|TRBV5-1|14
CASSLRGTTDTQYF
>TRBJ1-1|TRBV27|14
CASSLRDRSPEAFF
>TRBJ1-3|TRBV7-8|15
CASSFGRSSGNTIYF
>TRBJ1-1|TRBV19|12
CASSMGGTEAFF
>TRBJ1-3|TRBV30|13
CAWTQNTGNTIYF
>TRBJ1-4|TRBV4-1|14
CASSQGQGREKLFF
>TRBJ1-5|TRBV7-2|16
CASSLTEQYSNQPQHF
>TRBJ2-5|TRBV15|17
CATSRGLRRGEGETQYF
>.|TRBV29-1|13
CSVERGPGLEQYF
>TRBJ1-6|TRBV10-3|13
CAISEELNSPLHF
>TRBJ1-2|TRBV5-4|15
CASSTGTGWDYGYTF